These 12 T cell receptor beta chains came from one sample sequenced in a study of response to subunit inactivated influenza vaccine. TCRdb independently ran MiXCR on the RT-PCR reads; one entry per CDR3 protein. This table has 400,000 to 650,000 distinct CDR3 sequences, about 7.2% appearing once. The source material was PBMCs from blood, sampled about 23 months after vaccination. The origin of the receptors is a man between 50 and 69 years old who received an inactivated influenza vaccine.

This clonotype was recorded many times. The V call is TRBV4-3, the J call TRBJ2-4, with D hard to call. CDR1 LGHNA and CDR2 YSLEER come from the germline V gene. Trimming took 0 bases from V and 3 from J, leaving 12 bases between them. The CDR3 length is 16 residues. The DNA of the CDR3 is TGCGCCAGCAGCCAAGACGCCAGAGTGGGCAAAAACATTCAGTACTTC. It yields the protein CASSQDARVGKNIQYF.

J is TRBJ2-5 and V is TRBV12-3 or TRBV12-4, with D tentatively TRBD1 (6 bases). Trimming cost V 4 bases and J 9 bases, with 18 bases left between them. The CDR3 covers 14 residues. The CDR3: CASSSWTGEGAQYF. The CDR3 DNA reads TGTGCCAGCAGTTCCTGGACTGGCGAGGGGGCCCAGTACTTC.

The CDR3 here is CASSEIGQGGSEQYF. The CDR3 DNA follows: TGTGCCAGCAGCGAAATCGGACAGGGGGGTAGCGAGCAGTACTTC. V is TRBV11-2 and J is TRBJ2-7; 10 nucleotides agree with TRBD1. CDR1 is SGHAT, CDR2 FQNNGV, per germline. CDR3 length: 15 amino acids. Trimming at V came to 5 bases and at J to 6 bases, leaving 10 bases not matched to a gene.

V is TRBV4-1 and J is TRBJ1-1; D gene ambiguous. The CDR3 runs 12 residues. The germline V and J ends were trimmed by 6 bases and 6 bases, with 11 bases remaining between them. The V gene's germline CDR1 is MGHRA and CDR2 YSYEKL. The CDR3 reads CASREAGAEAFF. CDR3 sequence (DNA): TGCGCCAGCAGGGAGGCTGGGGCTGAAGCTTTCTTT.

This clonotype was found a few times. This chain joins TRBV18 and TRBJ2-7, with 10 bases matching TRBD2. Germline V CDR1 and CDR2: KGHSH, LQKENI. After removal of 5 bases from V and 2 bases from J, the junction contained 6 bases not matched to a gene. This CDR3 contains 15 residues. CDR3 DNA: TGTGCCAGCTCAAACAAAGCGGGAGGGCCCTACGAGCAGTACTTC. It encodes CASSNKAGGPYEQYF. Full variable domain (remainder filled in from reference TRBV18 and TRBJ2-7): NAGVMQNPRHLVRRRGQEARLRCSPMKGHSHVYWYRQLPEEGLKFMVYLQKENIIDESGMPKERFSAEFPKEGPSILRIQQVVRGDSAAYFCASSNKAGGPYEQYFGPGTRLTVT.

The table lists this clonotype with many counts. This chain links TRBV4-3 with TRBJ1-3; D remains ambiguous. Germline CDR1 and CDR2: LGHNA and YSLEER. V lost 0 bases and J lost 4, with 13 bases in between. The CDR3 sequence is 16 residues long. CDR3 in DNA: TGCGCCAGCAGCCAAGATCGGCCGGGAAGAGGAAACACCATATATTTT. As protein: CASSQDRPGRGNTIYF.

This clonotype was seen ten or more times. The chain combines TRBV20-1 with TRBJ2-3; 7 bases agree with TRBD2. The germline CDR1 and CDR2 sequences are DFQATT and SNEGSKA (reference sequence). V lost 6 bases and J lost 3; bases outside the gene matches: 6. The CDR3 is 13 amino acids. The CDR3 protein is CSARPGLTDTQYF. The CDR3, as DNA: TGCAGTGCAAGACCGGGACTAACAGATACGCAGTATTTT.

This clonotype was seen at least ten times. The genes are TRBV29-1 and TRBJ1-2, with D perhaps matching TRBD1 (5 bases). V shed 7 bases and J shed 9 bases, with 15 bases lying between them. Germline V lookup: CDR1 SQVTM, CDR2 ANQGSEA. The CDR3 consists of 11 residues. DNA of the CDR3: TGCAGCGGGGGTCAGGGAAGTAGCTACACCTTC. Encoded protein: CSGGQGSSYTF.

The chain employs TRBV7-9 and TRBJ1-6; D gene ambiguous. Germline-derived CDR1 and CDR2 are SEHNR and FQNEAQ (reference sequence). CDR3 size: 13 residues. With 2 bases removed from V and 7 bases from J, the gap between germline ends came to 6 bases. CDR3 loop: CASSLKGNSPLHF. CDR3 nucleotide sequence: TGTGCCAGCAGCTTAAAAGGGAATTCACCCCTCCACTTT.

The rearrangement links TRBV11-2 to TRBJ2-1; 12 positions agree with TRBD2. The ends lost 4 bases at V and 7 bases at J; junction bases unmatched: 11. The CDR3 runs 17 residues. CDR1 SGHAT and CDR2 FQNNGV come from the germline V gene. CDR3 loop: CASSSGLAGGSRNEQFF. Here the CDR3 DNA reads TGTGCCAGCAGCTCGGGACTAGCGGGCGGCTCCAGGAATGAGCAGTTCTTC.

In this sample, this clonotype turned up many times. This sequence joins TRBV12-3 or TRBV12-4 and TRBJ2-2, with 8 bases fitting TRBD2. J lost 5 bases, V lost 3 bases, and 5 bases had no gene match. The CDR3 sequence is 15 residues long. The CDR3 here is CASSFAGGGTGELFF. CDR3 nucleotide sequence: TGTGCCAGCAGTTTTGCGGGGGGAGGAACCGGGGAGCTGTTTTTT.

This clonotype was seen repeatedly, ten times or more. The chain is built from TRBV18 and TRBJ2-3; 13 bases line up with TRBD2. The V segment lost 5 bases and the J segment 2 bases; nucleotides outside the gene matches: 7. Germline V gene lookup returns CDR1 KGHSH and CDR2 LQKENI. The CDR3 has 17 amino acids. The CDR3: CASSIPGLAGHTDTQYF. As DNA, the CDR3 is TGTGCCAGCTCAATCCCGGGACTAGCGGGACACACAGATACGCAGTATTTT.